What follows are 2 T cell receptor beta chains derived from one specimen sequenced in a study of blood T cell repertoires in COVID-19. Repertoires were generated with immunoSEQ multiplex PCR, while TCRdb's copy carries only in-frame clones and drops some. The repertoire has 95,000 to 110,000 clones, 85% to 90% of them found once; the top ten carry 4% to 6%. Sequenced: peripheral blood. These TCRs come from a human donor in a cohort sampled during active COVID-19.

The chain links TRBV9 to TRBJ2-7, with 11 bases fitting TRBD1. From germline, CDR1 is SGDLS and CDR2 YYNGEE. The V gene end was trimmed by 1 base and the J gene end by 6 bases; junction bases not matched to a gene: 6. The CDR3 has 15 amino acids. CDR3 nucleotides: TGTGCCAGCAGCGTATCCGGGACAGGGGGACCCGAGCAGTACTTC. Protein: CASSVSGTGGPEQYF.

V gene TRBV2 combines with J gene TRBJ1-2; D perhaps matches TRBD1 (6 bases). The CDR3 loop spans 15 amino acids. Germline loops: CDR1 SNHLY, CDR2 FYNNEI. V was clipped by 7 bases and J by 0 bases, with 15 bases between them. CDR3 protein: CASTQDRTPNYGYTF. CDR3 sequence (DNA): TGTGCCAGCACCCAGGACAGAACTCCTAACTATGGCTACACCTTC.